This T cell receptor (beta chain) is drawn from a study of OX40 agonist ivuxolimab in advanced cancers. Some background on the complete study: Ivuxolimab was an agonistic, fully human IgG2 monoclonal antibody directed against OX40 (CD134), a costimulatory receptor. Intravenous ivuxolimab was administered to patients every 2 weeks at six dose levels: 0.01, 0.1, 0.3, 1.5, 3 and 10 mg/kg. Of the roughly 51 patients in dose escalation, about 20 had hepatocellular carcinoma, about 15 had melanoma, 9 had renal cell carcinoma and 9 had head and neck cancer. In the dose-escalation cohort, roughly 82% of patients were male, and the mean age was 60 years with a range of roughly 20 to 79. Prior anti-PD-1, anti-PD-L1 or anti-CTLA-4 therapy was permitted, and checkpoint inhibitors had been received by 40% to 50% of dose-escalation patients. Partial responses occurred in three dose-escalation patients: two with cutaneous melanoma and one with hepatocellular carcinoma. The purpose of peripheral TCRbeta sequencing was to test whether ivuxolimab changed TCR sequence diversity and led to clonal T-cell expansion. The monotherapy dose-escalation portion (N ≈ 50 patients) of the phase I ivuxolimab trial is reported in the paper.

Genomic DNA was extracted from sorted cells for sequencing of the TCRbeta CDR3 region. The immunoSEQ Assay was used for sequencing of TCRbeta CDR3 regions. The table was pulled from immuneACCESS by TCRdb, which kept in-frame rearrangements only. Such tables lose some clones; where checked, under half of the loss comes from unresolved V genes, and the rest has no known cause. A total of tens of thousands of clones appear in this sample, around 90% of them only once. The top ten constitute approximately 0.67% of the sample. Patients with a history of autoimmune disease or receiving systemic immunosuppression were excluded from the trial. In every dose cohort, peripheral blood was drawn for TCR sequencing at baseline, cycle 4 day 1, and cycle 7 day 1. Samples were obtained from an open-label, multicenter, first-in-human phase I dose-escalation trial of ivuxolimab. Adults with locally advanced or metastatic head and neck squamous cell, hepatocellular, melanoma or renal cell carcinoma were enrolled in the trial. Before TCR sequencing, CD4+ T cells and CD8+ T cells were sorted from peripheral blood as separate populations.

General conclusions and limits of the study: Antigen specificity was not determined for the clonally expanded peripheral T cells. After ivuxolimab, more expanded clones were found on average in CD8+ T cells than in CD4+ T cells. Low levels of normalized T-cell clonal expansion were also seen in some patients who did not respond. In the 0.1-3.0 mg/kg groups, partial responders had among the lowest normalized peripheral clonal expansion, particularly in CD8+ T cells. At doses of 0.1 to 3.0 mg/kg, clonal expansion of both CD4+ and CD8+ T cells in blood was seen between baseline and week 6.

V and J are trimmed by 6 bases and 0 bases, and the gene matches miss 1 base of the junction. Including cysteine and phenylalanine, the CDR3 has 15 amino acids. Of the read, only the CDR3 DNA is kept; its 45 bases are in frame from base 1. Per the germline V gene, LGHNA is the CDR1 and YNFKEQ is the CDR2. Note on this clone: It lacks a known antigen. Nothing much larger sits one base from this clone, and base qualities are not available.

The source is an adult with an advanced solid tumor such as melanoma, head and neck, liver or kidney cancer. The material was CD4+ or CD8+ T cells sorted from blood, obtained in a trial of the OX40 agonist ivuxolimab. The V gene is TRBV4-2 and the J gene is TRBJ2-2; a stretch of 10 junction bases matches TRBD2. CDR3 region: CASSLAGANTGELFF. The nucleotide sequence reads TGTGCCAGCAGTCTAGCGGGAGCGAACACCGGGGAGCTGTTTTTT.